These 29 T cell receptor beta chains were sequenced from one sample in a study of T cell responses to AZD1222 COVID-19 vaccine. Clones were sequenced by immunoSEQ multiplex PCR, and TCRdb holds only the in-frame ones, with some missing. The sample contains roughly 110,000 clones, roughly 88% of which appear only once. The sequences come from peripheral blood, collected on day 0 of AZD1222 vaccination. The origin of the receptors is an adult in good health.

This clone was seen just once. The CDR3 DNA sequence: TGTGCCAGCTCATGGACAGAGATTTCCGAGCAGTACTTC. It is translated as CASSWTEISEQYF. This chain links TRBV21-1 with TRBJ2-7; TRBD1, as called in the table, went unchecked against the DNA. TRBV21-1 is an annotated pseudogene. The CDR3 totals 13 residues.

The rearrangement uses TRBV30 and TRBJ2-7, with TRBD1 as a possible D gene (6 bases). The CDR3 is made up of 13 amino acids. CDR1 is GTSNPN, CDR2 SVGIG, per germline (reference sequence). Trimming left V 0 bases short and J 3 bases short, with 9 bases between. The CDR3 region has the DNA TGTGCCTGGAGTGTAGGACAGATCTACGAGCAGTACTTC. It specifies CAWSVGQIYEQYF.

The genes are TRBV7-9 and TRBJ2-3; the match to TRBD1 covers 10 bases. Germline CDR1 SEHNR, CDR2 FQNEAQ (reference sequence). This CDR3 has 17 residues. Trimming at V came to 0 bases and at J to 1 base, leaving 4 bases not matched to a gene. The CDR3, as DNA: TGTGCCAGCAGCTTAGCGACAGGGGGCGCCCGCACAGATACGCAGTATTTT. This encodes CASSLATGGARTDTQYF.

The V call is TRBV15, the J call TRBJ2-7; 7 positions match TRBD2. Trimming cost V 0 bases and J 4 bases; bases outside gene matches: 6. Per the germline V gene, CDR1 is LNHNV and CDR2 is YYDKDF (reference sequence). The length of the CDR3 is 15 residues. CDR3 coding DNA: TGTGCCACCAGCAGAGATATGCTAGCGGAGTACGAGCAGTACTTC. Translating gives CATSRDMLAEYEQYF.

This chain links TRBV27 with TRBJ2-1, with 8 nucleotides matching TRBD2. Germline CDR1 and CDR2: MNHEY and SMNVEV (reference sequence). CDR3 length: 13 amino acids. The CDR3 spells CVIGREGLDEQFF. CDR3 nucleotides: TGTGTAATCGGGAGGGAGGGCCTCGATGAGCAGTTCTTC.

This clone was observed once. The rearrangement uses TRBV9 and TRBJ1-1, with no clear D. The germline V gene encodes CDR1 SGDLS and CDR2 YYNGEE. V lost 2 bases and J 0 bases, leaving 8 bases between the germline ends. The CDR3 is made up of 14 amino acids. The CDR3 DNA reads as TGTGCCAGCAGCGTGAAGCAGGTGAACACTGAAGCTTTCTTT. It codes for CASSVKQVNTEAFF.

The V gene is TRBV2, the J gene TRBJ1-5, with unresolved D. The CDR3 has 15 amino acids. Germline CDR1 SNHLY, CDR2 FYNNEI. V lost 5 bases and J lost 2, with 13 bases in between. The DNA for the CDR3 is TGTGCCAGCAGTTTCAGGCCTCAAGGCAATCAGCCCCAGCATTTT. Translating gives CASSFRPQGNQPQHF.

The rearrangement links TRBV4-1 to TRBJ1-5; 8 bases are a match to TRBD1. The germline CDR1 and CDR2 sequences are MGHRA and YSYEKL. This CDR3 region has 16 residues. Trimming at V came to 5 bases and at J to 4 bases, leaving 10 bases not matched to a gene. Here the CDR3 DNA reads TGCGCCAGCAGCTACCGGACAGGGCTGGGGAATCAGCCCCAGCATTTT. Its translation is CASSYRTGLGNQPQHF.

In its sample, this clone was seen once. This sequence joins TRBV4-1 and TRBJ2-5, with D tentatively TRBD1 (7 bases). The CDR3 is 15 amino acids. Between the trimmed V and J ends, which lost 5 bases and 1 base, there was a span of 14 bases. Germline CDR1 and CDR2: MGHRA and YSYEKL. In DNA, the CDR3 is TGCGCCAGCAGCAAAAGGGGGGACAGCCAAGAGACCCAGTACTTC. It codes for CASSKRGDSQETQYF.

CDR3 nucleotides: TGTGCCAGCAGTTCTCCCCGGGGAACTAACTATGGCTACACCTTC. Amino acid sequence: CASSSPRGTNYGYTF. The rearrangement links TRBV6-5 to TRBJ1-2; no reliable D call. Trimming removed 4 bases from V and 0 bases from J, with 12 bases in between. Germline CDR1 is MNHEY and CDR2 is SVGAGI. This CDR3 comprises 15 residues.

This clone was counted once. The chain links TRBV4-3 to TRBJ2-2; D is possibly TRBD1 (6 bases). V lost 1 base and J lost 2, with 11 bases in between. The CDR3 has 16 amino acids. Germline V gives CDR1 LGHNA, CDR2 YSLEER. CDR3 protein: CASSQAGAPNTGELFF. As DNA, the CDR3 is TGCGCCAGCAGCCAAGCAGGGGCGCCCAACACCGGGGAGCTGTTTTTT.

The genes are TRBV9 and TRBJ2-4, with unresolved D. The CDR3 consists of 14 residues. Trimming shortened V by 8 bases and J by 3 bases, and 15 bases separated the two germline ends. Looked up from germline, CDR1 is SGDLS and CDR2 is YYNGEE. CDR3 coding DNA: TGTGCCAGTGCGACCGGTAGTAACAAAAACATTCAGTACTTC. This gives the protein CASATGSNKNIQYF.

The chain carries TRBV18 and TRBJ1-3; TRBD1 matches at 7 bases. Per germline, CDR1 KGHSH and CDR2 LQKENI. V dropped 6 bases and J dropped 5; count of bases not matched to a gene: 7. The CDR3 consists of 14 residues. CDR3 in amino acids: CASSRGGGRNTIYF. In DNA, the CDR3 is TGTGCCAGCTCCAGAGGGGGCGGAAGAAACACCATATATTTT.

The chain carries TRBV7-9 and TRBJ1-1; D is ambiguous. The CDR3 extends over 13 amino acids. The germline V gene has CDR1 SEHNR and CDR2 FQNEAQ (reference sequence). V lost 2 bases and J lost 5, with 9 bases in between. The CDR3 sequence is CASSLLATTEAFF. Written as DNA, the CDR3 is TGTGCCAGCAGCTTATTGGCAACAACTGAAGCTTTCTTT. Using reference TRBV7-9 and TRBJ1-1 for the parts outside the CDR3, the full variable domain is DTGVSQNPRHKITKRGQNVTFRCDPISEHNRLYWYRQTLGQGPEFLTYFQNEAQLEKSRLLSDRFSAERPKGSFSTLEIQRTEQGDSAMYLCASSLLATTEAFFGQGTRLTVV.

The rearrangement joins TRBV12-5 to TRBJ1-1, with 9 bases that match TRBD1. Looked up from germline, CDR1 is LGHNT and CDR2 is FRNRAP. The CDR3 runs to 14 residues. V trimming: 5 bases; J trimming: 3 bases; junction bases outside the gene matches: 4. The CDR3 here is CASGLQGADTEAFF. In DNA form, the CDR3 reads TGTGCTAGTGGTCTACAGGGGGCCGACACTGAAGCTTTCTTT. The full variable domain, its missing parts supplied by reference TRBV12-5 and TRBJ1-1, is DARVTQTPRHKVTEMGQEVTMRCQPILGHNTVFWYRQTMMQGLELLAYFRNRAPLDDSGMPKDRFSAEMPDATLATLKIQPSEPRDSAVYFCASGLQGADTEAFFGQGTRLTVV.

The chain carries TRBV18 and TRBJ1-4, with a tentative D call TRBD1 (5 bases). This CDR3 comprises 13 residues. Germline V lookup: CDR1 KGHSH, CDR2 LQKENI. The V end was cut by 4 bases, the J end by 5 bases, with 8 bases between. The CDR3 loop is CASSRGENEKLFF. CDR3 in DNA: TGTGCCAGCTCACGGGGCGAAAATGAAAAACTGTTTTTT. Full variable domain (outside the CDR3, taken from reference TRBV18 and TRBJ1-4): NAGVMQNPRHLVRRRGQEARLRCSPMKGHSHVYWYRQLPEEGLKFMVYLQKENIIDESGMPKERFSAEFPKEGPSILRIQQVVRGDSAAYFCASSRGENEKLFFGSGTQLSVL.

The chain combines TRBV5-1 with TRBJ2-3; D gene unclear. The CDR3 is made up of 13 amino acids. The V and J ends lost 2 bases and 6 bases respectively, with 10 bases between them. CDR1 and CDR2 (germline): SGHRS, YFSETQ. The CDR3: CASSLEIRDTQYF. The CDR3 DNA follows: TGCGCCAGCAGCTTAGAGATCCGGGATACGCAGTATTTT.

This rearrangement joins TRBV2 to TRBJ1-3; perhaps TRBD1 as D (5 bases). This CDR3 contains 13 residues. Trimming took 6 bases from V and 0 from J, leaving 6 bases between them. Germline V gives CDR1 SNHLY, CDR2 FYNNEI. The CDR3 sequence is CASRGDSGNTIYF. The CDR3 nucleotides are TGTGCCAGCAGAGGGGACTCTGGAAACACCATATATTTT.

J is TRBJ1-1 and V is TRBV3-1 (or the pseudogene TRBV3-2), with 8 bases fitting TRBD1. V shed 4 bases and J 1 base; nucleotides not matched to a gene: 5. The V gene's germline CDR1 is LGHDT and CDR2 YNNKEL (reference sequence). The CDR3 totals 15 residues. This CDR3 is CASSRYRGGNTEAFF. The CDR3 bases are TGTGCCAGCAGCCGTTACAGGGGGGGGAACACTGAAGCTTTCTTT.

This clone has only a few counts. One end of the junction does not line up with germline, which may come from a read error. V is TRBV7-7 and J is TRBJ2-1; TRBD1 or TRBD2 may be the D gene (5 bases each). Germline V CDR1 and CDR2: SSHAT, FNYEAQ (reference sequence). The CDR3 length is 13 residues. The chain's CDR3 is CASSPRVGDEQFF. CDR3 nucleotide sequence: TGTGCTAGCAGCCCCCGGGTGGGGGATGAGCAGTTCTTC.

This clone turned up a few times. The chain has TRBV9 and TRBJ1-2, with D tentatively TRBD1 (5 bases). V lost 6 bases and J lost 4, with 19 bases in between. In germline, CDR1 is SGDLS, CDR2 YYNGEE. CDR3 length: 15 amino acids. The CDR3 DNA reads as TGTGCCAGCACCCCGAGACAGCGCCAGGTCTATGGCTACACCTTC. As protein: CASTPRQRQVYGYTF.

The gene calls are TRBV5-4 and TRBJ1-2; 7 bases match TRBD1. V lost 0 bases to trimming and J lost 4 bases; unmatched junction nucleotides: 6. The germline CDR1 and CDR2 sequences are SGHNT and YYREEE (reference sequence). The CDR3 is 15 residues long. CDR3 DNA sequence: TGTGCCAGCAGCTTGGATTCACAGGGGCTCTATGGCTACACCTTC. Translating gives CASSLDSQGLYGYTF. Full variable domain (missing parts from reference TRBV5-4 and TRBJ1-2): ETGVTQSPTHLIKTRGQQVTLRCSSQSGHNTVSWYQQALGQGPQFIFQYYREEENGRGNFPPRFSGLQFPNYSSELNVNALELDDSALYLCASSLDSQGLYGYTFGSGTRLTVV.

The chain joins TRBV5-1 to TRBJ1-6; 8 bases are shared with TRBD1. This CDR3 is 16 amino acids long. J gave up 10 bases and V 5 bases, and 14 bases lay outside the gene matches. Germline lookup yields CDR1 SGHRS and CDR2 YFSETQ. This CDR3 reads CASSPTYRGSGSPLHF. The DNA of the CDR3 is TGCGCCAGCAGTCCCACTTACAGGGGGAGTGGGTCACCCCTCCACTTT.

V is TRBV6-5 and J is TRBJ2-1, with D uncertain. V lost 0 bases and J lost 7, with 10 bases in between. CDR1 and CDR2 (germline): MNHEY, SVGAGI. The CDR3 is 14 residues long. CDR3 in amino acids: CASSYSTDGNEQFF. In DNA, the CDR3 is TGTGCCAGCAGTTACTCGACTGATGGGAATGAGCAGTTCTTC.

The chain couples TRBV4-2 to TRBJ2-3; 11 positions match TRBD1. Losses at the gene ends were 4 bases for V and 4 bases for J; bases not matched to a gene: 7. Germline V lookup: CDR1 LGHNA, CDR2 YNFKEQ. There are 16 residues in the CDR3. The CDR3 reads CASSLGGQGASDTQYF. The CDR3 nucleotides read TGTGCCAGCAGCCTAGGAGGACAGGGGGCGTCAGATACGCAGTATTTT.

The chain combines TRBV10-3 with TRBJ1-5, with D unresolved. CDR3 size: 13 residues. Deletions cut 9 bases from V and 0 bases from J, with 9 bases between. From germline, CDR1 is ENHRY and CDR2 SYGVKD. This CDR3 reads CAIQGYSNQPQHF. Written as DNA, the CDR3 is TGTGCCATACAAGGATATAGCAATCAGCCCCAGCATTTT.

This chain connects TRBV28 to TRBJ2-5, with 7 nucleotides matching TRBD1. In germline, CDR1 is MDHEN, CDR2 SYDVKM. This CDR3 spans 15 amino acids. V was clipped by 8 bases and J by 3 bases; unmatched bases: 12. CDR3 nucleotide sequence: TGTGCCAGCGAAAGTTATGGACAGGCCAAAGAGACCCAGTACTTC. Its translation is CASESYGQAKETQYF.

Note on this clone: At one of its ends the junction is not consistent with the germline gene, which may arise from a read error. This chain joins TRBV9 and TRBJ1-2; 7 bases map to TRBD1. The CDR3 is 14 residues long. Germline assignment: CDR1 SGDLS and CDR2 YYNGEE. CDR3 nucleotide sequence: TGTGCCAGCAGCGTAGTGGGACAGAACTCTGGCTACACCTTC. Its translation: CASSVVGQNSGYTF.

J is TRBJ1-1 and V is TRBV7-9; maybe TRBD1 (5 bases). Trimming shortened V by 5 bases and J by 2 bases, and 21 bases separated the two germline ends. Germline CDR1 SEHNR, CDR2 FQNEAQ (reference sequence). The CDR3 loop spans 17 amino acids. As DNA, the CDR3 is TGTGCCAGCAGCATACCCTCTGGGGTGACAGTAAACACTGAAGCTTTCTTT. This translates into CASSIPSGVTVNTEAFF.